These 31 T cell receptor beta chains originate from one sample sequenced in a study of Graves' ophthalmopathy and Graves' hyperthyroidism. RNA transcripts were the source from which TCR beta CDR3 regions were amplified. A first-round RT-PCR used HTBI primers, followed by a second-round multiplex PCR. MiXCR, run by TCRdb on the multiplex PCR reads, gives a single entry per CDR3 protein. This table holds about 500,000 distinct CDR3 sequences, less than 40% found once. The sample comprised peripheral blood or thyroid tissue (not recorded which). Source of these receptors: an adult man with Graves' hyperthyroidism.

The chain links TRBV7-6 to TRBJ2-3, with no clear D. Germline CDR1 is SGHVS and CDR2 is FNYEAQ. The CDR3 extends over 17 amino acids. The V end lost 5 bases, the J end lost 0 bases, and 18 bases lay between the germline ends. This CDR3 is CASSARARQASTDTQYF. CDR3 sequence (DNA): TGTGCCAGCAGCGCTAGGGCAAGACAAGCTAGCACAGATACGCAGTATTTT.

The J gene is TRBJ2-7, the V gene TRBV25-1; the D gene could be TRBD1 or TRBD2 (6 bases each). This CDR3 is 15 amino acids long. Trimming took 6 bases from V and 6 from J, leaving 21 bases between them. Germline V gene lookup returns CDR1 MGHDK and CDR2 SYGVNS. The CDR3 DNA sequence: TGTGCCAGCAGCCGGGACTCGGGACACCGCCGCGAGCAGTACTTC. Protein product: CASSRDSGHRREQYF.

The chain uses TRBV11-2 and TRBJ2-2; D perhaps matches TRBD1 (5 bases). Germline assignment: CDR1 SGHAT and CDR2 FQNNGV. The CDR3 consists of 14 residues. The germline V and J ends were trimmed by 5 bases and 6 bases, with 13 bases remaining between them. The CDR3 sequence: CASSEGVIPGELFF. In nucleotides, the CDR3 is TGTGCCAGCAGCGAAGGGGTCATCCCCGGGGAGCTGTTTTTT.

Here the CDR3 reads CASSPGAGRIYGYTF. The DNA of the CDR3 is TGTGCCAGTAGTCCCGGGGCGGGGAGGATCTATGGCTACACCTTC. The chain combines TRBV19 with TRBJ1-2, with a possible D match to TRBD1 (5 bases). This CDR3 is built from 15 residues. CDR1 and CDR2 (germline): LNHDA, SQIVND (reference sequence). V shed 5 bases and J shed 4 bases, with 17 bases lying between them. Complete variable domain (other parts from reference TRBV19 and TRBJ1-2): DGGITQSPKYLFRKEGQNVTLSCEQNLNHDAMYWYRQDPGQGLRLIYYSQIVNDFQKGDIAEGYSVSREKKESFPLTVTSAQKNPTAFYLCASSPGAGRIYGYTFGSGTRLTVV.

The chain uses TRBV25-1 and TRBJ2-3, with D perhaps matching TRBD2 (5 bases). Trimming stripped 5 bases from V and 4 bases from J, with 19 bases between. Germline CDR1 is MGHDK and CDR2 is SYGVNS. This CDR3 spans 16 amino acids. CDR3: CASSQQTRRIADTQYF. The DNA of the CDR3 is TGTGCCAGCAGTCAGCAAACACGGAGGATCGCAGATACGCAGTATTTT. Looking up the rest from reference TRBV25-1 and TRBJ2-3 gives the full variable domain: EADIYQTPRYLVIGTGKKITLECSQTMGHDKMYWYQQDPGMELHLIHYSYGVNSTEKGDLSSESTVSRIRTEHFPLTLESARPSHTSQYLCASSQQTRRIADTQYFGPGTRLTVL.

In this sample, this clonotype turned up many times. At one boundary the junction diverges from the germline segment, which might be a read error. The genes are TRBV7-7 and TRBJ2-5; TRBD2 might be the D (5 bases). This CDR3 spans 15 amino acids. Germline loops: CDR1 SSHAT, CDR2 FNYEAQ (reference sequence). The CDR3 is CASTPRSGVEETQYF. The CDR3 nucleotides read TGTGCTAGCACCCCTCGAAGCGGTGTCGAAGAGACCCAGTACTTC.

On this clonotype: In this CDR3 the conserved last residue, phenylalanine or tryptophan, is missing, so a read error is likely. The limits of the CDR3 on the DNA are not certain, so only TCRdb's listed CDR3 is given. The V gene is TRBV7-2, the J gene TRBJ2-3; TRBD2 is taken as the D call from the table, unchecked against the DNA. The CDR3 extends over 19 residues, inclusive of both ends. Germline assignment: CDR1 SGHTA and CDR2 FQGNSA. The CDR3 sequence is CASSLIALAGPRAHRYAVV.

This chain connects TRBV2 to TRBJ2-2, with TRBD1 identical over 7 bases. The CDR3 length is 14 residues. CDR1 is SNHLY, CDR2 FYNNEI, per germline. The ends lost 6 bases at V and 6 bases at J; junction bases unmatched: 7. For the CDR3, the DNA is TGTGCCAGCAGACGGACAGGAGTTGCCGGGGAGCTGTTTTTT. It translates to CASRRTGVAGELFF.

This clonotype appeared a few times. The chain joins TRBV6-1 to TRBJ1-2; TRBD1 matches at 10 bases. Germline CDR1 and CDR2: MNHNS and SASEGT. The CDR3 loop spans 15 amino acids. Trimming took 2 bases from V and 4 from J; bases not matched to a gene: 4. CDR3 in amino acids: CASSETGTGVYGYTF. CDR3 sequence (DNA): TGTGCCAGCAGTGAAACCGGGACAGGGGTCTATGGCTACACCTTC.

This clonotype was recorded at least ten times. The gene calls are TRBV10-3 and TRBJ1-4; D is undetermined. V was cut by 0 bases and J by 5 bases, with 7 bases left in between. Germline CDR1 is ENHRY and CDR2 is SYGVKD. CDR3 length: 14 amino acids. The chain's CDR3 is CAISESKGNEKLFF. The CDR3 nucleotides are TGTGCCATCAGTGAGTCGAAGGGAAATGAAAAACTGTTTTTT.

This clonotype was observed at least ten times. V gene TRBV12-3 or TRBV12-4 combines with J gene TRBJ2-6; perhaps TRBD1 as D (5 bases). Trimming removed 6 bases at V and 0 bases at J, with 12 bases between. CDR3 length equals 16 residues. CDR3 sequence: CASSPQANSGANVLTF. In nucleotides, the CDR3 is TGTGCCAGCAGCCCACAGGCCAACTCTGGGGCCAACGTCCTGACTTTC.

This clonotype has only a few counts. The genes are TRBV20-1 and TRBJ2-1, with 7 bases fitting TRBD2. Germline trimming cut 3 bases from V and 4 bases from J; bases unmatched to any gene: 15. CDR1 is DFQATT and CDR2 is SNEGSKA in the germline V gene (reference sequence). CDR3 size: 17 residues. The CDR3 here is CSARRGAGTSSYNEQFF. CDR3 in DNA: TGCAGTGCTAGGAGAGGAGCGGGGACCTCGAGTTACAATGAGCAGTTCTTC.

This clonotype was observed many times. The CDR3 region has the DNA TGTGCCAGCAGTAAGACCAGAAGAGGAGAGACCCAGTACTTC. Its translation: CASSKTRRGETQYF. This chain links TRBV12-3 or TRBV12-4 with TRBJ2-5; D is uncertain. V lost 5 bases to trimming and J lost 4 bases, with 14 bases between them. The CDR3 runs to 14 residues.

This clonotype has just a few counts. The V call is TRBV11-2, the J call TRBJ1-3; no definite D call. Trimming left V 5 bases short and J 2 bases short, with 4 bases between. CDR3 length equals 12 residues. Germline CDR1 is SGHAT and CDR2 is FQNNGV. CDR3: CASSPTGNTIYF. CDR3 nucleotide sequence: TGTGCCAGCAGCCCCACTGGAAACACCATATATTTT.

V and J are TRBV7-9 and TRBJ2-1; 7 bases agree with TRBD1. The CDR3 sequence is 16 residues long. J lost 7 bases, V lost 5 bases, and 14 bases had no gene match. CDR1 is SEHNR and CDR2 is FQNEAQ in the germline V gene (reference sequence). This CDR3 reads CASSLDRASLHNEQFF. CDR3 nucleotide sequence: TGTGCCAGCAGCCTCGACAGGGCTAGCCTCCATAATGAGCAGTTCTTC.

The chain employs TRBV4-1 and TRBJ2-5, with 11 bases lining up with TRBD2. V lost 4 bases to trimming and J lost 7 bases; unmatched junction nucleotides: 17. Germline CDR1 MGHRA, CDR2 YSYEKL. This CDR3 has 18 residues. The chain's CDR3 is CASSRRPDAGTSGGTQYF. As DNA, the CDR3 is TGCGCCAGCAGCCGTCGCCCCGATGCCGGGACTAGCGGCGGGACCCAGTACTTC.

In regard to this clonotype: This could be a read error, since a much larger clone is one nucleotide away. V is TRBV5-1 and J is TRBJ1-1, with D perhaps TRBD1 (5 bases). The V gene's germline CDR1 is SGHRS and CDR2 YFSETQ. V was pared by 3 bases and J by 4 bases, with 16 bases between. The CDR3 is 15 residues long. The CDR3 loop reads CASSWGGGSSTEAFF. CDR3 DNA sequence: TGCGCCAGCAGCTGGGGGGGAGGCAGCAGCACTGAAGCTTTCTTT.

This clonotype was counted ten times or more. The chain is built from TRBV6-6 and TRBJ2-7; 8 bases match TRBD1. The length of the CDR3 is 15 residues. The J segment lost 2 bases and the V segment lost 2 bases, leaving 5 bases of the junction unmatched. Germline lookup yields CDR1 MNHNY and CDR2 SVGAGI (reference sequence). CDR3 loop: CASSYHGQGTYEQYF. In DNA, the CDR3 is TGTGCCAGCAGTTACCACGGACAGGGAACCTACGAGCAGTACTTC.

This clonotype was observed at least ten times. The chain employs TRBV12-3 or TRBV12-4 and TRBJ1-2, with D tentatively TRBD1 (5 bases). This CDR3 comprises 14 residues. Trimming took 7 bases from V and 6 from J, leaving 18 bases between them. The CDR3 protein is CASTPSGDGNGYTF. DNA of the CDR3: TGTGCCAGCACCCCCAGCGGGGACGGCAATGGCTACACCTTC.

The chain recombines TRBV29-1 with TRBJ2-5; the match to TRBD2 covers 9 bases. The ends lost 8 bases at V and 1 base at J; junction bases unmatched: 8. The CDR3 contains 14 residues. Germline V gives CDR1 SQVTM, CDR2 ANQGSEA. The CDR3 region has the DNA TGCAGCTCCAGACTAGCGGTAACCCAAGAGACCCAGTACTTC. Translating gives CSSRLAVTQETQYF.

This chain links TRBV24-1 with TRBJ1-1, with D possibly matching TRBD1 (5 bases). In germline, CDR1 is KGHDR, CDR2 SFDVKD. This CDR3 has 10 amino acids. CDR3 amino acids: CAPAGRAAFF. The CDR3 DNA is TGTGCTCCGGCAGGCAGGGCAGCTTTCTTT.

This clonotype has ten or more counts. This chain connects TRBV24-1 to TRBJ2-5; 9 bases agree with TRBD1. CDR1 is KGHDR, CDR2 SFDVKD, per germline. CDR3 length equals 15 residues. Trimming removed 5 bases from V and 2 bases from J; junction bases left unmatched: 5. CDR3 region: CATSGWGQGQETQYF. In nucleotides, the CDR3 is TGTGCCACCAGTGGGTGGGGACAGGGTCAAGAGACCCAGTACTTC.

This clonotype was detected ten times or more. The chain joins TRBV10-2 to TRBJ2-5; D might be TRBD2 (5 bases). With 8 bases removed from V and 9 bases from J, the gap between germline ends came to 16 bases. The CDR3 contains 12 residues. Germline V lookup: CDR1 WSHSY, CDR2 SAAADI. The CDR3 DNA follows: TGCGCCAGCGAGGACGGCTCGAGGGCCCAGTACTTC. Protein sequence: CASEDGSRAQYF.

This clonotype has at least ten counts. The CDR3 coding sequence is TGCAGTGCTAGACTAGCTGCCACCTCCCTCTCTGGGGCCAACGTCCTGACTTTC. Its translation is CSARLAATSLSGANVLTF. The rearrangement joins TRBV20-1 to TRBJ2-6; D is perhaps TRBD2 (5 bases). CDR1 and CDR2 (germline): DFQATT, SNEGSKA (reference sequence). CDR3 size: 18 residues. Trimming cost V 2 bases and J 0 bases, with 17 bases left between them.

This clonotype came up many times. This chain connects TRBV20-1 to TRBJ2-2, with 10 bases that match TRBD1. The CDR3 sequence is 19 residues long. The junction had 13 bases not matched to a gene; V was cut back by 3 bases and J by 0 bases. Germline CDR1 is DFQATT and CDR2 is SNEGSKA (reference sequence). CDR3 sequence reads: CSARKTGGLNTTNTGELFF. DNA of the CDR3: TGCAGTGCTAGGAAGACAGGGGGCCTGAACACCACGAACACCGGGGAGCTGTTTTTT.

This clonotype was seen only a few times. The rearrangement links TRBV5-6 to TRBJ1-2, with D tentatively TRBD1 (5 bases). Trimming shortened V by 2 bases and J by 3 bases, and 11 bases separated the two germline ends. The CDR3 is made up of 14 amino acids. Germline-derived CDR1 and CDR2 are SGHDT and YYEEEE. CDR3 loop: CASSFGGIDYGYTF. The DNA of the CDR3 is TGTGCCAGCAGCTTCGGGGGTATAGACTATGGCTACACCTTC.

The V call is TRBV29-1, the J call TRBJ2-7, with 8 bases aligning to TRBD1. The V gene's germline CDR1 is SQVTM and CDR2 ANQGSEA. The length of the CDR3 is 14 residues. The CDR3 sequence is CSSGQGPTEGEQYF. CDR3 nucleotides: TGCAGTTCCGGACAGGGCCCTACAGAGGGGGAGCAGTACTTC.

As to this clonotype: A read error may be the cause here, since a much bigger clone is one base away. The CDR3 coding sequence is TGTGCCAGCACCACCGGGGGGAGGGGGTCGTTAGTCACTGAAGCTTTCTTT. It codes for CASTTGGRGSLVTEAFF. V usage is TRBV12-3 or TRBV12-4 and J usage is TRBJ1-1; a possible D gene is TRBD1 (6 bases). The germline V and J ends were trimmed by 7 bases and 4 bases, with 25 bases remaining between them. The CDR3 loop spans 17 amino acids.

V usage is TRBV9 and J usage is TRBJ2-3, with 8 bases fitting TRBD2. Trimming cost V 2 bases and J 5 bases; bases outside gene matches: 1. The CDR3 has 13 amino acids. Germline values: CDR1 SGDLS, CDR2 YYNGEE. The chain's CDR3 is CASSVLAGDTQYF. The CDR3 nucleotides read TGTGCCAGCAGCGTCCTAGCGGGAGATACGCAGTATTTT.

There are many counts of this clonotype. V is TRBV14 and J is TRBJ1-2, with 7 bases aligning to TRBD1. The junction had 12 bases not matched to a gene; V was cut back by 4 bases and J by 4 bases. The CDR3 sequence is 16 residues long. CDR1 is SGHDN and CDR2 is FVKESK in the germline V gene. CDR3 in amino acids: CASSPRHRGSAYGYTF. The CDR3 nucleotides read TGTGCCAGCAGCCCACGGCACAGGGGTAGTGCCTATGGCTACACCTTC.

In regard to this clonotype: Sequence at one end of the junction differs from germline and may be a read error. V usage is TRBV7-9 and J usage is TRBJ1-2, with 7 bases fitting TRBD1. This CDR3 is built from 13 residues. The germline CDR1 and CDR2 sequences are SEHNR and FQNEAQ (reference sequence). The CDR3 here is CAWGDSGYCGYAF. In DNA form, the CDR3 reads TGTGCCTGGGGGGACAGCGGATACTGTGGCTACGCCTTC.